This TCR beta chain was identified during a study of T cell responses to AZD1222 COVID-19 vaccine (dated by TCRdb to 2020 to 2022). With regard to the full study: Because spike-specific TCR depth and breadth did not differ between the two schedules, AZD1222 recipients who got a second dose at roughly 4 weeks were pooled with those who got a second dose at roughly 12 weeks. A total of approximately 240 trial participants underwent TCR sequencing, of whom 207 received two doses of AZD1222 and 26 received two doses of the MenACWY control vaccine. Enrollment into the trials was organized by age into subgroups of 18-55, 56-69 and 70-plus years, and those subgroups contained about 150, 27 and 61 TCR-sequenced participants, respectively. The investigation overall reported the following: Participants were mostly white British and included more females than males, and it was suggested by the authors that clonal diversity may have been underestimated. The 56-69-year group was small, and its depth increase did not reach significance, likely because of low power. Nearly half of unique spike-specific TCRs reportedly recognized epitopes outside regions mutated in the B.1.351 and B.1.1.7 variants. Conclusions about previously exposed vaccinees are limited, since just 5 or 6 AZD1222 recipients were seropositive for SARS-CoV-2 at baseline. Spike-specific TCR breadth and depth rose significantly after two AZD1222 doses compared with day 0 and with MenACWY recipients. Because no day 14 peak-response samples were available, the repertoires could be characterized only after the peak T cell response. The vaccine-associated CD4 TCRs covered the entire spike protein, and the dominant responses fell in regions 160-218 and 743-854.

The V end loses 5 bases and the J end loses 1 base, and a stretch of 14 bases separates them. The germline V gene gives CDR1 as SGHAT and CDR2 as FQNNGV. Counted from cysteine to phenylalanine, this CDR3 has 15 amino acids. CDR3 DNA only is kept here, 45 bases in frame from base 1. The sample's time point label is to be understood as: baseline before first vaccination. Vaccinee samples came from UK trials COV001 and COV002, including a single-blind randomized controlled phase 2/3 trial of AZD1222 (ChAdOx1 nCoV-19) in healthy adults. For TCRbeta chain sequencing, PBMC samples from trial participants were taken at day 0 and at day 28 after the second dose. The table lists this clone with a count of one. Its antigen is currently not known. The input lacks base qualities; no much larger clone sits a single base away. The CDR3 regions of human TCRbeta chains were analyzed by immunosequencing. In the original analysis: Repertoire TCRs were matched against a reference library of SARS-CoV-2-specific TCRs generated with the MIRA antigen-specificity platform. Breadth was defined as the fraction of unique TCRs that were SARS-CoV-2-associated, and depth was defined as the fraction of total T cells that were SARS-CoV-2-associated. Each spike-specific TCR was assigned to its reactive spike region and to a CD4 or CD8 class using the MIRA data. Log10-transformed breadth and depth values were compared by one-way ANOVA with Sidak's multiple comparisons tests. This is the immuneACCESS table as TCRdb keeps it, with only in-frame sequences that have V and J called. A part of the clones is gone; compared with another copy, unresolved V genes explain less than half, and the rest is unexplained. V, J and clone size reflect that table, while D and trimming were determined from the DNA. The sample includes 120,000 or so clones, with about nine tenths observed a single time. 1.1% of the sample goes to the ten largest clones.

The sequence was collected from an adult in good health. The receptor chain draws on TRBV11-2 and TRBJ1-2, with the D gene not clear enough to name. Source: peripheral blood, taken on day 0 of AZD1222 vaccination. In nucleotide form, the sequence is TGTGCCAGCAGCCTCCCTGACGGAAATAACTATGGCTACACCTTC. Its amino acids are CASSLPDGNNYGYTF.